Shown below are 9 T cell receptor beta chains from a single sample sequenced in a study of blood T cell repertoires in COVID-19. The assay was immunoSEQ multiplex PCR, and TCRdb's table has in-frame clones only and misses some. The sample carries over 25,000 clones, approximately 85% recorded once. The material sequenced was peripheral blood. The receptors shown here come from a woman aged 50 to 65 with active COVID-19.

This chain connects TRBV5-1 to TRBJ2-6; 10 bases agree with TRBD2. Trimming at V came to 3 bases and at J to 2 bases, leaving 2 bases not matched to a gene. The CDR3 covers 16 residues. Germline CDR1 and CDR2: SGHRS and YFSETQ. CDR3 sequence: CASSSSGSAGANVLTF. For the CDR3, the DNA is TGCGCCAGCAGCTCTAGCGGGAGCGCTGGGGCCAACGTCCTGACTTTC.

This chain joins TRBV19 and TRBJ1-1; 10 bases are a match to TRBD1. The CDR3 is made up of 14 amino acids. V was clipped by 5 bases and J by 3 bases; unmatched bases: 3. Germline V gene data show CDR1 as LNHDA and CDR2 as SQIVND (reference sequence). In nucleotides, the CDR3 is TGTGCCAGTAGTCCGGGACAGGGGTACACTGAAGCTTTCTTT. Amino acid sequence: CASSPGQGYTEAFF.

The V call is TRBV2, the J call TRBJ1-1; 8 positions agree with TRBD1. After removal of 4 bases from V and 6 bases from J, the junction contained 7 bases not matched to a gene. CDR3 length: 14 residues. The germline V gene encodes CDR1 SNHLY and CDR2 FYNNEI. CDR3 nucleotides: TGTGCCAGCAGTGGTCAGGGGGCCGTCTCTGAAGCTTTCTTT. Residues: CASSGQGAVSEAFF.

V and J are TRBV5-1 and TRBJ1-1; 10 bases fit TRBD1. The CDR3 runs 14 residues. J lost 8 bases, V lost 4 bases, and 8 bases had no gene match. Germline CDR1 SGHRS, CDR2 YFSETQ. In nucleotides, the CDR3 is TGCGCCAGCAGCAAAGGGACAGGGGAAACCGAAGCTTTCTTT. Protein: CASSKGTGETEAFF.

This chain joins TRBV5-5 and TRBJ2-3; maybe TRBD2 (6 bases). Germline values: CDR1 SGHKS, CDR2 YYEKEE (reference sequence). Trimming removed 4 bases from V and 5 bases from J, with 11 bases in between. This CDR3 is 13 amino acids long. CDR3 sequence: CASSPRGGDTQYF. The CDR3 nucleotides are TGTGCCAGCAGCCCGCGGGGTGGAGATACGCAGTATTTT.

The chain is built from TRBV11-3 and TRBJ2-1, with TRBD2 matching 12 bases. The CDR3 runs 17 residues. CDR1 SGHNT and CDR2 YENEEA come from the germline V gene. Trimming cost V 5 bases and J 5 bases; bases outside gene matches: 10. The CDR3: CASSQGRLAGVDNEQFF. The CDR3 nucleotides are TGTGCCAGCAGCCAAGGCAGACTAGCGGGAGTGGACAATGAGCAGTTCTTC.

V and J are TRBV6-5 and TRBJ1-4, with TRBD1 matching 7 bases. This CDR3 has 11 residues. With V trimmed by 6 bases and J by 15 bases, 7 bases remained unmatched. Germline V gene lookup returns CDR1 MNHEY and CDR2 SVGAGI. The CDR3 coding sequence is TGTGCCAGCAGCCCAGACAGGGATGTGTTTTTT. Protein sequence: CASSPDRDVFF.

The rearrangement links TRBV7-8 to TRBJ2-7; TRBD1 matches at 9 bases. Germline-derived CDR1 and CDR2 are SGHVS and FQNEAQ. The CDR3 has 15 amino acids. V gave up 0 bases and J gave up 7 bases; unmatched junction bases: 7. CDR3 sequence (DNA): TGTGCCAGCAGCTTAGCGGGGGACAGGGTGGGTGAGCAGTACTTC. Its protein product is CASSLAGDRVGEQYF.

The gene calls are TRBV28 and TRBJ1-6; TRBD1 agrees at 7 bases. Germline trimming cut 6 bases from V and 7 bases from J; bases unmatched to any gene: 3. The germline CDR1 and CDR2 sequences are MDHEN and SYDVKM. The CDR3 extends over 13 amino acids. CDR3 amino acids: CASSPGQNSPLHF. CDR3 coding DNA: TGTGCCAGCAGCCCGGGACAGAATTCACCCCTCCACTTT.